The TCR beta chain described here comes from a study of TIL therapy for anti-PD-1-resistant metastatic lung cancer. Unmatched junction bases numbered 3, after V lost 3 bases and J lost 4 bases. This CDR3 is built from 14 residues. Per germline, CDR1 WNHNN and CDR2 SYGVQD (reference sequence). This was the immunoSEQ v3 assay. Each library reached roughly 2 million read pairs, or about 4.5-6.5 million at deep level. The data were produced by immunoSEQ multiplex PCR, yet TCRdb's version contains in-frame clones alone and is incomplete. The table has approximately 24,000 clones, about two thirds seen once. Time point indicated: pre-treatment sample, taken before nivolumab and TIL therapy. The tumor samples were excised metastases, mostly pleural nodules or supraclavicular lymph nodes.

The source material was tumor tissue, sampled at baseline. This receptor was obtained from a person aged 25 to 80 with non-small cell lung cancer. The chain has TRBV10-1 and TRBJ2-1, with 7 bases matching TRBD2. CDR3 amino acids: CASSERGVYNEQFF. The CDR3 DNA reads as TGCGCCAGCAGTGAACGGGGGGTTTACAATGAGCAGTTCTTC.